The clone carrying this T cell receptor (beta chain) was counted between two and nine times. The data were obtained in a study of T cells after yellow fever vaccination. Turning to the study itself: The fractions with low cell numbers were processed using SMART-Seq v4 Ultra Low Input.

CDR1 is SGHTA and CDR2 is FQGNSA in the germline V gene. The CDR3 spans 14 residues. V lost 4 bases to trimming and J lost 5 bases; unmatched junction nucleotides: 5. Conversion of TCR transcripts into cDNA relied on 5'RACE template switching, which added a universal primer site and UMIs. Via MiXCR, TCRdb re-called the 5' RACE reads, giving one row per CDR3 protein. The table lists 500,000 to 650,000 distinct CDR3 sequences, about a sixth of them singletons. The rearrangement uses TRBV7-2 and TRBJ2-5; 9 nucleotides line up with TRBD2. Sample: PBMCs, taken 5 to 6 days after the first yellow fever vaccination. This TCR was sampled from a man in his late teens or twenties who received the YFV17D yellow fever vaccine. The CDR3 region has the DNA TGTGCCAGCAGCTCCGCCACTAGCGGGGAGACCCAGTACTTC. Amino acids: CASSSATSGETQYF.